This is a list of T cell receptor beta chains from one sample in a study of blood T cell repertoires in COVID-19. The method was immunoSEQ multiplex PCR; TCRdb's version includes in-frame clones alone and lacks a portion of them. The data hold about 300,000 clones, with under 90% observed a single time. The sequencing input was peripheral blood. These receptors were obtained from a woman in her twenties or thirties with COVID-19, enrolled during active disease. Each CDR3 is given with its conserved first and last residue. D genes are given only for firm matches.

d_gene	v_gene	j_gene	CDR3aa
-	TRBV7-2	TRBJ2-1	CASSFRLGEQFF
TRBD2	TRBV2	TRBJ2-7	CASRLAGALRGEQYF
TRBD1	TRBV3-1/TRBV3-2	TRBJ1-1	CASSRDRVGTEAFF
TRBD1	TRBV6-2/TRBV6-3	TRBJ1-1	CASSYWPGQGYGEAFF
TRBD2	TRBV3-1/TRBV3-2	TRBJ2-5	CASSLIGGASETQYF
-	TRBV6-5	TRBJ1-4	CASGPQVNEKLFF
TRBD1	TRBV7-3	TRBJ1-2	CASSLDPGGQIYGYTF
-	TRBV28	TRBJ1-5	CASSLFAGSQPQHF
TRBD2	TRBV6-5	TRBJ2-1	CASSYAGGHNEQFF
-	TRBV6-1	TRBJ1-5	CASSDGGSNQPQHF
TRBD1	TRBV6-2/TRBV6-3	TRBJ1-1	CASSYGDRDTEAFF
TRBD2	TRBV14	TRBJ2-3	CASSLRGGFADTQYF
TRBD1	TRBV5-4	TRBJ1-2	CASSSDRAQDGYTF
-	TRBV5-1	TRBJ2-1	CASSDNYNEQFF
-	TRBV7-2	TRBJ2-3	CASRGQDTQYF
-	TRBV28	TRBJ2-5	CASSLEGRGEKETQYF